The 28 T cell receptor beta chains presented below share a single source sample, sequenced in a study of blood T cell repertoires in COVID-19. TCRdb's table, derived via immunoSEQ multiplex PCR, lists solely in-frame clones and lacks some. The table includes more than 20,000 clones, roughly 89% detected once. The specimen sequenced was peripheral blood. All receptors come from a human donor in a cohort sampled during active COVID-19.

This chain uses TRBV5-4 with TRBJ1-2, with D unclear. Germline values: CDR1 SGHNT, CDR2 YYREEE (reference sequence). The CDR3 runs to 13 residues. V dropped 0 bases and J dropped 1 base, with 4 bases sitting between them. CDR3 in amino acids: CASSLDSNYGYTF. The CDR3 DNA sequence: TGTGCCAGCAGCTTGGACAGTAACTATGGCTACACCTTC.

This clone was detected once. J is TRBJ1-5 and V is TRBV6-6, with D possibly being TRBD1 (5 bases). The V end lost 5 bases, the J end lost 4 bases, and 33 bases lay between the germline ends. Germline CDR1 MNHNY, CDR2 SVGAGI (reference sequence). The CDR3 runs 21 residues. CDR3 DNA: TGTGCCAGCAGTCCAAGGGGCCCTACTACAGGCACTCCCAAGGGGAATCAGCCCCAGCATTTT. This sequence encodes CASSPRGPTTGTPKGNQPQHF.

This clone was observed a handful of times. The chain couples TRBV14 to TRBJ1-1, with a possible D match to TRBD1 (5 bases). Trimming pared 6 bases from V and 6 bases from J, leaving 14 bases between. CDR1 and CDR2 from the germline V gene are SGHDN and FVKESK. This CDR3 has 13 residues. CDR3 residues: CASRGLSGSEAFF. The CDR3, as DNA: TGTGCCAGCAGAGGCCTTTCAGGGTCTGAAGCTTTCTTT. Variable domain in full (rest from reference TRBV14 and TRBJ1-1): EAGVTQFPSHSVIEKGQTVTLRCDPISGHDNLYWYRRVMGKEIKFLLHFVKESKQDESGMPNNRFLAERTGGTYSTLKVQPAELEDSGVYFCASRGLSGSEAFFGQGTRLTVV.

This clone was detected only once. This chain joins TRBV18 and TRBJ2-1; 12 nucleotides match TRBD2. CDR3 length: 17 residues. The V and J ends lost 4 bases and 1 base, in that order; junction bases with no gene match: 5. The germline gives CDR1 KGHSH, CDR2 LQKENI. CDR3 sequence: CASSLLAGGFSYNEQFF. CDR3 bases: TGTGCCAGCTCACTTCTAGCGGGGGGGTTTTCCTACAATGAGCAGTTCTTC.

The V and J genes are TRBV30 and TRBJ2-7, with D possibly matching TRBD1 (5 bases). CDR3 size: 12 residues. Germline V CDR1 and CDR2: GTSNPN, SVGIG (reference sequence). Deletions cut 1 base from V and 3 bases from J, with 7 bases between. As DNA, the CDR3 is TGTGCCTGGAGTGCCCAGGGCTACGAGCAGTACTTC. Its protein is CAWSAQGYEQYF.

The chain is built from TRBV4-3 and TRBJ1-1, with 8 bases matching TRBD1. The ends lost 3 bases at V and 2 bases at J; junction bases unmatched: 5. The CDR3 sequence is 15 residues long. Germline values: CDR1 LGHNA, CDR2 YSLEER. The chain's CDR3 is CASSQADRANTEAFF. The DNA for the CDR3 is TGCGCCAGCAGCCAGGCGGACAGGGCTAACACTGAAGCTTTCTTT.

The sample holds a few counts of this clone. This chain connects TRBV7-3 to TRBJ2-2, with 7 bases lining up with TRBD2. Unmatched junction bases numbered 8, after V lost 4 bases and J lost 6 bases. This CDR3 contains 15 residues. Germline lookup yields CDR1 SGHTA and CDR2 FQGTGA. CDR3 nucleotides: TGTGCCAGCAGCTCCCCAGGGAGGGGATCCGGGGAGCTGTTTTTT. Translating it yields CASSSPGRGSGELFF.

The chain recombines TRBV27 with TRBJ2-7; 11 nucleotides agree with TRBD2. The CDR3 runs to 18 residues. The V gene end was trimmed by 3 bases and the J gene end by 1 base; junction bases not matched to a gene: 11. CDR1 and CDR2 from the germline V gene are MNHEY and SMNVEV (reference sequence). CDR3 region: CASSFFPPTSGSSYEQYF. The CDR3 DNA follows: TGTGCCAGCAGTTTCTTTCCCCCAACTAGCGGGAGTTCCTACGAGCAGTACTTC.

The chain carries TRBV28 and TRBJ2-2, with 8 bases identical to TRBD1. Germline V CDR1 and CDR2: MDHEN, SYDVKM. Trimming at V came to 2 bases and at J to 7 bases, leaving 18 bases not matched to a gene. The length of the CDR3 is 19 residues. The CDR3 sequence: CASSLLFFAGQGVGGELFF. The CDR3 DNA follows: TGTGCCAGCAGTTTACTTTTTTTCGCAGGACAGGGCGTCGGCGGGGAGCTGTTTTTT. Using reference TRBV28 and TRBJ2-2 for the parts outside the CDR3, the full variable domain is DVKVTQSSRYLVKRTGEKVFLECVQDMDHENMFWYRQDPGLGLRLIYFSYDVKMKEKGDIPEGYSVSREKKERFSLILESASTNQTSMYLCASSLLFFAGQGVGGELFFGEGSRLTVL.

The chain combines TRBV7-6 with TRBJ1-5; possibly TRBD1 for D (5 bases). The CDR3 has 17 residues. Germline loops: CDR1 SGHVS, CDR2 FNYEAQ. V shed 1 base and J shed 0 bases, with 13 bases lying between them. CDR3 region: CASSLGGGVNSNQPQHF. For the CDR3, the DNA is TGTGCCAGCAGCTTAGGGGGGGGAGTCAATAGCAATCAGCCCCAGCATTTT.

This rearrangement joins TRBV19 to TRBJ2-7, with D tentatively TRBD1 or TRBD2 (6 bases each). Germline CDR1 reads LNHDA; CDR2 reads SQIVND (reference sequence). Trimming removed 4 bases from V and 0 bases from J, with 16 bases in between. The CDR3 runs 16 residues. CDR3 bases: TGTGCCAGTAGTAGAGAGGGGGGAAGGAGCTCCTACGAGCAGTACTTC. It codes for CASSREGGRSSYEQYF.

This clone was observed a handful of times. The J gene is TRBJ1-3, the V gene TRBV10-1, with D possibly TRBD1 on 5 matching bases. The CDR3 loop spans 19 amino acids. CDR1 and CDR2 from the germline V gene are WNHNN and SYGVQD (reference sequence). Trimming took 2 bases from V and 5 from J, leaving 25 bases between them. DNA of the CDR3: TGCGCCAGCAGTGAGGAAGGGCAGGGAAGACCTCTTAAAAGAAACACCATATATTTT. The encoded protein is CASSEEGQGRPLKRNTIYF.

This chain connects TRBV7-8 to TRBJ1-2; 8 bases map to TRBD1. V lost 1 base, J lost 3 bases, and 4 bases stayed unmatched. Germline values: CDR1 SGHVS, CDR2 FQNEAQ. CDR3 size: 15 residues. CDR3 nucleotide sequence: TGTGCCAGCAGCTTAGGACAGGGGATGTACTATGGCTACACCTTC. Translated: CASSLGQGMYYGYTF.

The genes are TRBV11-3 and TRBJ2-1; the D is unclear. Germline loops: CDR1 SGHNT, CDR2 YENEEA. CDR3 length: 12 residues. V gave up 2 bases and J gave up 7 bases, with 6 bases separating them. The CDR3 bases are TGTGCCAGCAGCTTAATCACTAATGAGCAGTTCTTC. Translated, it gives CASSLITNEQFF. Full variable domain (missing parts from reference TRBV11-3 and TRBJ2-1): EAGVVQSPRYKIIEKKQPVAFWCNPISGHNTLYWYLQNLGQGPELLIRYENEEAVDDSQLPKDRFSAERLKGVDSTLKIQPAELGDSAVYLCASSLITNEQFFGPGTRLTVL.

This CDR3 reads CASSQDRTGWLAFF. The CDR3 DNA reads as TGTGCCAGCAGCCAAGATAGGACAGGGTGGTTAGCTTTCTTT. This chain uses TRBV3-1 (or the pseudogene TRBV3-2) with TRBJ1-1, with 8 nucleotides matching TRBD1. CDR1 is LGHDT and CDR2 is YNNKEL in the germline V gene (reference sequence). The CDR3 contains 14 residues. Trimming cost V 0 bases and J 10 bases; bases outside gene matches: 7.

The chain couples TRBV7-6 to TRBJ2-1; 9 nucleotides match TRBD2. The V gene's germline CDR1 is SGHVS and CDR2 FNYEAQ. The trim removed 5 bases at V and 6 bases at J, leaving 14 bases unmatched. There are 17 residues in the CDR3. The CDR3 sequence is CASSPRTSAGVGNEQFF. As DNA, the CDR3 is TGTGCCAGCAGCCCTCGGACTAGCGCAGGGGTGGGCAATGAGCAGTTCTTC.

The V gene is TRBV9, the J gene TRBJ1-6, with TRBD1 identical over 7 bases. J gave up 5 bases and V 4 bases, and 9 bases lay outside the gene matches. The germline CDR1 and CDR2 sequences are SGDLS and YYNGEE. The CDR3 is made up of 16 amino acids. In DNA form, the CDR3 reads TGTGCCAGCAGCTTAACACCGACAGGGAATAATTCACCCCTCCACTTT. Its translation is CASSLTPTGNNSPLHF.

V gene TRBV6-2 or TRBV6-3 combines with J gene TRBJ1-3; 8 bases fit TRBD1. The CDR3 extends over 15 amino acids. V gave up 2 bases and J gave up 2 bases; unmatched junction bases: 2. Germline values: CDR1 MNHEY, CDR2 SVGEGT. For the CDR3, the DNA is TGTGCCAGCAGTTACCGGACAGGGCCTGGAAACACCATATATTTT. The encoded protein is CASSYRTGPGNTIYF.

The rearrangement joins TRBV5-1 to TRBJ2-3; TRBD1 matches 12 bases. Germline V lookup: CDR1 SGHRS, CDR2 YFSETQ. The trim removed 5 bases at V and 5 bases at J, leaving 9 bases unmatched. This CDR3 contains 16 residues. In nucleotides, the CDR3 is TGCGCCAGCAGGGACGGGACAGGGGGCGCGGGAGATACGCAGTATTTT. Translation gives CASRDGTGGAGDTQYF.

This clone was found a few times. The V and J genes are TRBV30 and TRBJ1-2; D is possibly TRBD1 (5 bases). The CDR3 has 14 residues. Trimming took off 3 bases at V and 4 bases at J, with 15 bases between the two ends. Germline V gives CDR1 GTSNPN, CDR2 SVGIG (reference sequence). The CDR3 protein is CAWRKSGLSYGYTF. The CDR3 region has the DNA TGTGCCTGGAGGAAATCAGGGTTATCCTATGGCTACACCTTC.

V gene TRBV20-1 combines with J gene TRBJ2-1, with 11 bases identical to TRBD2. Germline-derived CDR1 and CDR2 are DFQATT and SNEGSKA (reference sequence). This CDR3 is built from 15 residues. Unmatched junction bases numbered 5, after V lost 3 bases and J lost 4 bases. CDR3 bases: TGCAGTGCTAGTTTACTAGCGGGAGCTTACAATGAGCAGTTCTTC. Protein product: CSASLLAGAYNEQFF.

This clone was counted a few times. The rearrangement joins TRBV5-1 to TRBJ2-7; D call uncertain. This CDR3 is 15 amino acids long. With 0 bases removed from V and 0 bases from J, the gap between germline ends came to 10 bases. The germline V gene has CDR1 SGHRS and CDR2 YFSETQ. For the CDR3, the DNA is TGCGCCAGCAGCTTGGGTCAGGCCCTCTCCTACGAGCAGTACTTC. Translated: CASSLGQALSYEQYF.

The chain recombines TRBV11-2 with TRBJ2-7, with D possibly being TRBD1 (6 bases). The CDR3 length is 15 residues. The ends were cut back, 5 bases at V and 3 bases at J, with 17 bases in the middle. Germline V gives CDR1 SGHAT, CDR2 FQNNGV. The CDR3: CASSTHRVKGYEQYF. Here the CDR3 DNA reads TGTGCCAGCAGCACGCACAGGGTAAAGGGCTACGAGCAGTACTTC.

The V call is TRBV7-8, the J call TRBJ1-1, with 7 bases lining up with TRBD1. Trimming at V came to 8 bases and at J to 1 base, leaving 1 base not matched to a gene. This CDR3 has 12 amino acids. From germline, CDR1 is SGHVS and CDR2 FQNEAQ. CDR3: CASGDRNTEAFF. The DNA for the CDR3 is TGTGCCAGCGGGGACAGGAACACTGAAGCTTTCTTT. The variable domain in full, with the rest retrieved from reference TRBV7-8 and TRBJ1-1, is GAGVSQSPRYKVAKRGQDVALRCDPISGHVSLFWYQQALGQGPEFLTYFQNEAQLDKSGLPSDRFFAERPEGSVSTLKIQRTQQEDSAVYLCASGDRNTEAFFGQGTRLTVV.

The chain uses TRBV19 and TRBJ2-1, with 8 nucleotides matching TRBD1. Germline CDR1 LNHDA, CDR2 SQIVND (reference sequence). The CDR3 runs 14 residues. V was pared by 7 bases and J by 8 bases, with 10 bases of the junction left unmatched. CDR3 region: CASTFGQGGDEQFF. The CDR3 nucleotides are TGTGCCAGTACCTTCGGACAGGGCGGCGATGAGCAGTTCTTC.

The J gene is TRBJ1-1, the V gene TRBV19; TRBD1 agrees at 7 bases. The CDR3 is made up of 14 amino acids. The V and J ends lost 4 bases and 3 bases, in that order; junction bases with no gene match: 5. Germline V gives CDR1 LNHDA, CDR2 SQIVND (reference sequence). CDR3 DNA sequence: TGTGCCAGTAGTACGGGGACAGAGTACACTGAAGCTTTCTTT. Protein product: CASSTGTEYTEAFF. Looking up the rest from reference TRBV19 and TRBJ1-1 gives the full variable domain: DGGITQSPKYLFRKEGQNVTLSCEQNLNHDAMYWYRQDPGQGLRLIYYSQIVNDFQKGDIAEGYSVSREKKESFPLTVTSAQKNPTAFYLCASSTGTEYTEAFFGQGTRLTVV.

This chain uses TRBV28 with TRBJ2-7; 8 positions match TRBD1. Germline V gene sequence: CDR1 MDHEN, CDR2 SYDVKM. The CDR3 totals 16 residues. The J segment lost 4 bases and the V segment lost 3 bases, leaving 11 bases of the junction unmatched. CDR3 in amino acids: CASSFLDQGALYEQYF. CDR3 nucleotide sequence: TGTGCCAGCAGTTTTTTGGACCAGGGGGCACTTTACGAGCAGTACTTC.

The chain has TRBV29-1 and TRBJ2-7; the D gene is possibly TRBD1 (6 bases). Germline CDR1 is SQVTM and CDR2 is ANQGSEA. V shed 5 bases and J shed 4 bases, with 9 bases lying between them. This CDR3 comprises 11 residues. The DNA of the CDR3 is TGCAGCGTTACAGGGTCTTACGAGCAGTACTTC. Residues: CSVTGSYEQYF.